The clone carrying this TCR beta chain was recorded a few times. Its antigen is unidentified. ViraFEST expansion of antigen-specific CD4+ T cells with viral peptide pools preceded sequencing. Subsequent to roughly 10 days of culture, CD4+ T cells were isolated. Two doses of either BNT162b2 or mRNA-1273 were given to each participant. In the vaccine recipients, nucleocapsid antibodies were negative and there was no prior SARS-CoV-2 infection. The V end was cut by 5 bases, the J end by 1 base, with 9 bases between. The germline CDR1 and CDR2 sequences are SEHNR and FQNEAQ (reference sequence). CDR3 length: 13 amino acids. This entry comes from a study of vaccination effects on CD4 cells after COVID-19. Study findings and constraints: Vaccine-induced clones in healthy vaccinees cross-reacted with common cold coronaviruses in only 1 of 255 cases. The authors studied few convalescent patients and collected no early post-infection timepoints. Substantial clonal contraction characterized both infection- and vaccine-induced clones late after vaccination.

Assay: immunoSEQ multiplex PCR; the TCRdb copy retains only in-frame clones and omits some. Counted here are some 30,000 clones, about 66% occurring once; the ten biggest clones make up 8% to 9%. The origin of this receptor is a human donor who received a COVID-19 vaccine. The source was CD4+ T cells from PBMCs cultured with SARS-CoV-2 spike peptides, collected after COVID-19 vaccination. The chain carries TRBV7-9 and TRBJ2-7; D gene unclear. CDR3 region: CASSAVWSYEQYF. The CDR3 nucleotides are TGTGCCAGCAGCGCCGTTTGGTCCTACGAGCAGTACTTC.